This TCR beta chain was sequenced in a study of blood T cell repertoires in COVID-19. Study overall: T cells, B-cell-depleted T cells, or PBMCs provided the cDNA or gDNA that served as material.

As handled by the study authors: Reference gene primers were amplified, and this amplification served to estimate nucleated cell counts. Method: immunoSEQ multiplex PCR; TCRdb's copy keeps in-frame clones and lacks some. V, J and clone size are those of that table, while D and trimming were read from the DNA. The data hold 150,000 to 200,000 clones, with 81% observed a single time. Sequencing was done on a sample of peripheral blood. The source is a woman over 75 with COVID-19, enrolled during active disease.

For the CDR3, the DNA is TGTGCCAGCAGCGCCTGGGACAGGGGAGGCGAAAAACTGTTTTTT. Amino acid sequence: CASSAWDRGGEKLFF. The gene calls are TRBV2 and TRBJ1-4, with 10 bases matching TRBD1. CDR1 is SNHLY, CDR2 FYNNEI, per germline. With V trimmed by 6 bases and J by 8 bases, 9 bases remained unmatched. The CDR3 loop spans 15 amino acids.